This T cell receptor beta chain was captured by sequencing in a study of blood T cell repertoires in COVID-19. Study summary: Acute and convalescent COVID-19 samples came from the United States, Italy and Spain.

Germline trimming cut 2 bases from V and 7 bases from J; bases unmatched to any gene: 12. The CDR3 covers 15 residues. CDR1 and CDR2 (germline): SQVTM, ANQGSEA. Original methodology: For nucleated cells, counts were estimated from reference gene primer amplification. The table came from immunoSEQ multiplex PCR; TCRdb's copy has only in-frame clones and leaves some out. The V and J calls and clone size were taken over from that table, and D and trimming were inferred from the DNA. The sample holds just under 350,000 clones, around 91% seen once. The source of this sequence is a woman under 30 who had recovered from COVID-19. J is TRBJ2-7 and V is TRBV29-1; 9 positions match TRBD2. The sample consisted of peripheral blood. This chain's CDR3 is CSVELLRGGRWEQYV. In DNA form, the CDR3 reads TGCAGCGTTGAACTCCTGCGGGGGGGCCGGTGGGAGCAGTACGTC.